This T cell receptor (beta chain) was captured by sequencing in a study of T cell responses to AZD1222 COVID-19 vaccine listed by TCRdb under 2021. As for the study more broadly: A total of under 250 trial participants underwent TCR sequencing, of whom 200 to 220 had received two doses of AZD1222 and about 25 had received two doses of the MenACWY control vaccine. Trial participants were enrolled by age into 18-55, 56-69 and 70-plus year subgroups, with roughly 160, 29 and 62 TCR-sequenced participants respectively. Broad study findings and their caveats: In the small 56-69-year group, the increase in depth fell short of significance, most likely because of low power. Because no day 14 peak-response samples were available, repertoires were characterized only after the peak T cell response. After two AZD1222 doses, both the breadth and the depth of spike-specific TCRs were significantly higher than at day 0 and than in MenACWY recipients. Conclusions about previously exposed vaccinees are limited because only six or seven AZD1222 recipients were SARS-CoV-2 seropositive at baseline. Vaccine-associated CD4 TCRs spanned the whole spike protein, with dominant responses in regions 160-218 and 743-854. Nearly half of unique spike-specific TCRs reportedly recognized epitopes outside regions mutated in the B.1.351 and B.1.1.7 variants. Participants were mostly white British and included more females than males, and it was suggested by the authors that clonal diversity may have been underestimated.

Interpreted using the paper, the time point label stands for: about 28 days (+/-7) after the second vaccine dose. AZD1222 recipients given second doses at about 4 weeks or at about 12 weeks were pooled, since spike-specific TCR depth and breadth were not found to differ between the two schedules. The vaccinee samples were drawn from two UK trials, COV001 and COV002, one of which was a single-blind randomized controlled phase 2/3 trial testing AZD1222 (ChAdOx1 nCoV-19) in healthy adults. Trial participant PBMC samples were collected at day 0 and day 28 after the second dose for TCRbeta chain sequencing. The CDR3 regions of human TCRbeta chains were analyzed by immunosequencing. In the source study's methods: Repertoire TCRs were matched against a reference library of SARS-CoV-2-specific TCRs generated with the MIRA antigen-specificity platform. Breadth was defined as the fraction of unique TCRs that were SARS-CoV-2-associated. Depth was defined as the fraction of total T cells that were SARS-CoV-2-associated. Using the MIRA data, each spike-specific TCR was assigned both to the spike region to which the TCR was reactive and to a CD4 or CD8 class. Log10-transformed breadth and depth values were compared by one-way ANOVA with Sidak's multiple comparisons tests. As stored in TCRdb, this immuneACCESS dataset retains in-frame rearrangements with V and J assigned. A fraction of the clones does not appear; measured against another copy, unresolved V genes explain less than half of the discrepancy, and the remainder lacks a known reason. Clonal size and the V and J genes are those of that table, whereas D and trimming came from the DNA. The sample includes 150,000 to 200,000 clones, with roughly 92% observed a single time. Of the sample, 0.95% to 1.1% falls within the top ten clones.

Details on this clone: It has no known antigen specificity. Qualities for individual bases were not recorded, and no much larger clone is one base off.

The CDR3 goes from the cysteine to the phenylalanine over 14 residues. Of all the DNA, just the CDR3 is kept, 42 bases in frame from base 1. For CDR1 and CDR2, the germline V gene lists MDHEN and SYDVKM. V loses 3 bases, J loses 9 bases, and the germline ends lie 12 bases apart. Here the chain combines TRBV28 and TRBJ1-6; the D gene is perhaps TRBD1, on 5 matching bases. The sequence was obtained from an adult who received the AZD1222 COVID-19 vaccine. The material was peripheral blood, obtained 28 days after the second AZD1222 dose. The CDR3 reads as follows: CASSFRGDSSPLHF. The bases read TGTGCCAGCAGTTTTCGGGGGGATAGTTCACCCCTCCACTTT.